Shown below are 3 T cell receptor beta chains from a single sample sequenced in a study of T cell responses to AZD1222 COVID-19 vaccine. Assay used: immunoSEQ multiplex PCR; TCRdb lists only in-frame clones, some missing. The repertoire includes 100,000 to 150,000 clones, about 91% of them detected once, and less than 2% sits in the top ten. The sequencing used peripheral blood, collected 28 days after the second AZD1222 dose. The receptors here all came from an adult who received the AZD1222 COVID-19 vaccine.

Regarding this clone: The junction differs from germline at one of its ends, possibly a read error. The rearrangement joins TRBV18 to TRBJ2-1, with 8 bases identical to TRBD2. Germline CDR1 reads KGHSH; CDR2 reads LQKENI. This CDR3 has 18 residues. CDR3 in DNA: TGTGCCAGCTCCCCACGGGCGGGGGGCACCTTTTCCTACAATGAGCAGTTCTTC. As protein: CASSPRAGGTFSYNEQFF. Variable domain in full (rest from reference TRBV18 and TRBJ2-1): NAGVMQNPRHLVRRRGQEARLRCSPMKGHSHVYWYRQLPEEGLKFMVYLQKENIIDESGMPKERFSAEFPKEGPSILRIQQVVRGDSAAYFCASSPRAGGTFSYNEQFFGPGTRLTVL.

The chain couples TRBV5-4 to TRBJ2-1, with TRBD1 identical over 9 bases. This CDR3 contains 15 residues. J was trimmed by 9 bases and V by 4 bases; bases with no gene match: 11. Germline V lookup: CDR1 SGHNT, CDR2 YYREEE (reference sequence). The CDR3 sequence: CASSRGTGPVFEQFF. CDR3 DNA sequence: TGTGCCAGCAGCCGTGGGACAGGGCCGGTGTTTGAGCAGTTCTTC.

V and J are TRBV5-1 and TRBJ1-4, with 8 bases lining up with TRBD1. Per the germline V gene, CDR1 is SGHRS and CDR2 is YFSETQ. The CDR3 is made up of 14 amino acids. Losses at the gene ends were 3 bases for V and 8 bases for J; bases not matched to a gene: 6. CDR3 DNA: TGCGCCAGCAGCTCTGGACAGGGCGGGGAAAAACTGTTTTTT. It is translated as CASSSGQGGEKLFF.